Each of the 30 T cell receptor beta chains below was sequenced from the same sample in a study of blood T cell repertoires in COVID-19. Libraries were prepared by immunoSEQ multiplex PCR; TCRdb keeps only in-frame clonotypes and omits some of them. The sample records fewer than 250,000 clones, just under 85% being singletons. Sequencing was done on a sample of peripheral blood. The origin of the receptors is a woman in her sixties with active or convalescent COVID-19.

CDR3 bases: TGCGCCAGCAGCTTTACTGCTACCCGGGAGACCCAGTACTTC. Amino acid sequence: CASSFTATRETQYF. The chain carries TRBV5-1 and TRBJ2-5; D not resolved. Germline V gives CDR1 SGHRS, CDR2 YFSETQ. Trimming cost V 2 bases and J 5 bases, with 13 bases left between them. The CDR3 extends over 14 amino acids.

This chain uses TRBV7-2 with TRBJ2-1; TRBD2 aligns across 9 bases. V trimming: 5 bases; J trimming: 5 bases; junction bases outside the gene matches: 10. CDR1 and CDR2 from the germline V gene are SGHTA and FQGNSA. The CDR3 totals 16 residues. The CDR3 sequence: CASSPMLGLANNEQFF. In nucleotides, the CDR3 is TGTGCCAGCAGCCCCATGCTGGGACTAGCTAACAATGAGCAGTTCTTC.

The chain uses TRBV19 and TRBJ2-2; possibly TRBD1 for D (5 bases). This CDR3 has 15 residues. V lost 3 bases to trimming and J lost 4 bases, with 12 bases between them. Germline V gene sequence: CDR1 LNHDA, CDR2 SQIVND (reference sequence). CDR3 sequence (DNA): TGTGCCAGTAGTATCGGCAGGGTCGGCACCGGGGAGCTGTTTTTT. It translates to CASSIGRVGTGELFF.

The V and J genes are TRBV11-3 and TRBJ2-3; 7 nucleotides align to TRBD2. This CDR3 has 18 residues. J gave up 3 bases and V 0 bases, and 12 bases lay outside the gene matches. Looked up from germline, CDR1 is SGHNT and CDR2 is YENEEA. The CDR3 nucleotides read TGTGCCAGCAGCTTAGATCGGGGAGAGCGGGGCGGTACAGATACGCAGTATTTT. Translating gives CASSLDRGERGGTDTQYF.

This chain links TRBV29-1 with TRBJ2-1, with D unresolved. V shed 4 bases and J shed 7 bases, with 14 bases lying between them. Germline V gives CDR1 SQVTM, CDR2 ANQGSEA. CDR3 length equals 13 residues. This CDR3 reads CSVVQVTGNEQFF. As DNA, the CDR3 is TGCAGCGTTGTGCAGGTTACTGGGAATGAGCAGTTCTTC.

The CDR3 DNA sequence: TGCGCCAGCAGCTTGATCAGGGCGGACACCGGGGAGCTGTTTTTT. As protein: CASSLIRADTGELFF. The chain joins TRBV5-1 to TRBJ2-2; tentative D call: TRBD1 (5 bases). Germline assignment: CDR1 SGHRS and CDR2 YFSETQ. The CDR3 runs to 15 residues. V dropped 1 base and J dropped 3 bases, with 10 bases sitting between them.

The chain has TRBV2 and TRBJ1-2; D gene uncertain. The V end lost 7 bases, the J end lost 3 bases, and 18 bases lay between the germline ends. CDR1 is SNHLY, CDR2 FYNNEI, per germline. The CDR3 contains 15 residues. The CDR3 sequence: CASTARGRGHYGYTF. The CDR3 nucleotides are TGTGCCAGCACGGCGAGAGGGCGAGGGCACTATGGCTACACCTTC.

The chain links TRBV28 to TRBJ1-4; D is perhaps TRBD1 (5 bases). This CDR3 comprises 16 residues. The ends were cut back, 3 bases at V and 6 bases at J, with 17 bases in the middle. Germline-derived CDR1 and CDR2 are MDHEN and SYDVKM. The CDR3 here is CASSFSRGGGYEKLFF. The CDR3 DNA is TGTGCCAGCAGTTTCTCACGGGGGGGAGGGTATGAAAAACTGTTTTTT. Full variable domain (remainder filled in from reference TRBV28 and TRBJ1-4): DVKVTQSSRYLVKRTGEKVFLECVQDMDHENMFWYRQDPGLGLRLIYFSYDVKMKEKGDIPEGYSVSREKKERFSLILESASTNQTSMYLCASSFSRGGGYEKLFFGSGTQLSVL.

J is TRBJ2-5 and V is TRBV19; 9 bases line up with TRBD1. The germline V gene has CDR1 LNHDA and CDR2 SQIVND (reference sequence). V lost 11 bases, J lost 1 base, and 11 bases stayed unmatched. This CDR3 region has 15 residues. The CDR3 DNA is TGTGCCTTAAAACCGGACAGGGGTTTCCAAGAGACCCAGTACTTC. Translating it yields CALKPDRGFQETQYF.

The rearrangement joins TRBV11-2 to TRBJ2-7; TRBD2 matches 8 bases. V shed 3 bases, J shed 0 bases, and the junction held 4 bases outside the gene matches. CDR3 length equals 15 residues. The germline gives CDR1 SGHAT, CDR2 FQNNGV. The CDR3 spells CASSFGGGSSYEQYV. CDR3 bases: TGTGCCAGCAGCTTCGGGGGGGGGAGCTCCTACGAGCAGTACGTC.

The chain recombines TRBV6-5 with TRBJ2-3; 15 bases agree with TRBD2. CDR1 and CDR2 (germline): MNHEY, SVGAGI. This CDR3 is built from 14 residues. Germline trimming cut 7 bases from V and 7 bases from J; bases unmatched to any gene: 3. The CDR3 DNA follows: TGTGCCAGCAAAGGGACTAGCGGGGGGTATACGCAGTATTTT. This codes for CASKGTSGGYTQYF.

V and J are TRBV3-1 (or the pseudogene TRBV3-2) and TRBJ1-3; TRBD1 aligns across 7 bases. The CDR3 covers 19 residues. Germline V gives CDR1 LGHDT, CDR2 YNNKEL (reference sequence). Trimming cost V 0 bases and J 2 bases; bases outside gene matches: 13. DNA of the CDR3: TGTGCCAGCAGCCAAGAAAGAGGGCGACAGGGTAGGGCTGGAAACACCATATATTTT. This translates into CASSQERGRQGRAGNTIYF.

J is TRBJ1-5 and V is TRBV2, with a tentative D call TRBD1 (6 bases). Germline V CDR1 and CDR2: SNHLY, FYNNEI. The CDR3 sequence is 13 residues long. The V end lost 7 bases, the J end lost 1 base, and 8 bases lay between the germline ends. The CDR3 bases are TGTGCCAGCATCAGGGGCAGCAATCAGCCCCAGCATTTT. Encoded protein: CASIRGSNQPQHF.

A few counts support this clone. The V gene is TRBV28, the J gene TRBJ1-6; TRBD1 is a possible D gene (6 bases). This CDR3 contains 14 residues. Germline CDR1 is MDHEN and CDR2 is SYDVKM. The germline V and J ends were trimmed by 5 bases and 3 bases, with 8 bases remaining between them. CDR3 sequence reads: CASSPGVYNSPLHF. CDR3 bases: TGTGCCAGCAGTCCAGGGGTCTATAATTCACCCCTCCACTTT.

The CDR3 here is CASSIGTGDIDEQYF. The CDR3 DNA reads TGTGCCAGCAGCATTGGGACAGGGGATATCGACGAGCAGTACTTC. This chain links TRBV9 with TRBJ2-7, with 10 bases that match TRBD1. Germline-derived CDR1 and CDR2 are SGDLS and YYNGEE. V shed 4 bases and J 5 bases; nucleotides not matched to a gene: 9. CDR3 length: 15 amino acids.

The chain links TRBV6-4 to TRBJ1-1; D may be TRBD1 (5 bases). This CDR3 region has 14 residues. Trimming shortened V by 6 bases and J by 1 base, and 12 bases separated the two germline ends. Germline lookup yields CDR1 MRHNA and CDR2 SNTAGT. DNA for the CDR3: TGTGCCAGCAGAGGAACAGGACGGAACACTGAAGCTTTCTTT. Its protein is CASRGTGRNTEAFF.

This clone appeared once. In nucleotides, the CDR3 is TGTGCCAGCCGATCGACTAGCGGGGGCTACAATGAGCAGTTCTTC. It yields the protein CASRSTSGGYNEQFF. V usage is TRBV6-5 and J usage is TRBJ2-1; 12 nucleotides line up with TRBD2. Unmatched junction bases numbered 5, after V lost 8 bases and J lost 3 bases. The germline gives CDR1 MNHEY, CDR2 SVGAGI. The CDR3 has 15 residues.

The DNA of the CDR3 is TGTGCCAGTACTCTGCGACAGGGGGGTGAAAAACTGTTTTTT. Protein product: CASTLRQGGEKLFF. The chain employs TRBV19 and TRBJ1-4; 9 bases are shared with TRBD1. This CDR3 contains 14 residues. V was pared by 7 bases and J by 7 bases, with 7 bases of the junction left unmatched. Looked up from germline, CDR1 is LNHDA and CDR2 is SQIVND (reference sequence).

This chain connects TRBV14 to TRBJ1-5, with 7 nucleotides matching TRBD1. CDR3 length equals 14 residues. The V gene's germline CDR1 is SGHDN and CDR2 FVKESK. V shed 4 bases, J shed 5 bases, and the junction held 5 bases outside the gene matches. The DNA for the CDR3 is TGTGCCAGCAGCCCGACAGGGCCGCATCAGCCCCAGCATTTT. It specifies CASSPTGPHQPQHF.

The chain combines TRBV27 with TRBJ1-6; perhaps TRBD1 as D (6 bases). V lost 6 bases to trimming and J lost 13 bases, with 22 bases between them. This CDR3 spans 15 amino acids. CDR1 and CDR2 (germline): MNHEY, SMNVEV (reference sequence). CDR3: CASSSGGAGPLPLHF. DNA of the CDR3: TGTGCCAGCAGCTCTGGGGGCGCCGGCCCACTGCCCCTCCACTTT.

The J gene is TRBJ1-6, the V gene TRBV5-5; 7 positions agree with TRBD1. CDR1 is SGHKS, CDR2 YYEKEE, per germline (reference sequence). Germline trimming cut 1 base from V and 6 bases from J; bases unmatched to any gene: 7. The CDR3 is 16 residues long. In DNA, the CDR3 is TGTGCCAGCAGCTTGTCCGGACAGGCTTTTAATTCACCCCTCCACTTT. Protein: CASSLSGQAFNSPLHF.

DNA of the CDR3: TGTGCCAGCAGCTTAGGGCAGGACAGGGAAGCTTTCTTT. Its protein product is CASSLGQDREAFF. The rearrangement links TRBV7-9 to TRBJ1-1; 7 positions match TRBD1. CDR1 is SEHNR, CDR2 FQNEAQ, per germline (reference sequence). V trimming: 1 base; J trimming: 8 bases; junction bases outside the gene matches: 4. This CDR3 contains 13 residues.

CDR3 nucleotide sequence: TGCAGCGTCCTACAGGGTTGGTCTGGCTACACCTTC. It specifies CSVLQGWSGYTF. The chain carries TRBV29-1 and TRBJ1-2; D possibly corresponds to TRBD1 (6 bases). The CDR3 sequence is 12 residues long. V lost 6 bases and J lost 7, with 15 bases in between. Germline V gene lookup returns CDR1 SQVTM and CDR2 ANQGSEA.

The table lists this clone with a count of one. The chain links TRBV7-8 to TRBJ2-2; TRBD1 is a possible D gene (7 bases). Looked up from germline, CDR1 is SGHVS and CDR2 is FQNEAQ. The V end lost 5 bases, the J end lost 5 bases, and 24 bases lay between the germline ends. This CDR3 contains 18 residues. CDR3 sequence (DNA): TGTGCCAGCAGCCCTAGACTGGGGGGACAGCTGATAACCGGGGAGCTGTTTTTT. Protein product: CASSPRLGGQLITGELFF. The whole variable domain, filled in from reference TRBV7-8 and TRBJ2-2, reads GAGVSQSPRYKVAKRGQDVALRCDPISGHVSLFWYQQALGQGPEFLTYFQNEAQLDKSGLPSDRFFAERPEGSVSTLKIQRTQQEDSAVYLCASSPRLGGQLITGELFFGEGSRLTVL.

The rearrangement joins TRBV19 to TRBJ1-6; D perhaps matches TRBD1 (6 bases). The germline V and J ends were trimmed by 5 bases and 3 bases, with 11 bases remaining between them. The CDR3 is 15 residues long. Germline V CDR1 and CDR2: LNHDA, SQIVND (reference sequence). CDR3 protein: CASSQAGDYNSPLHF. In DNA form, the CDR3 reads TGTGCCAGTAGTCAGGCAGGGGACTATAATTCACCCCTCCACTTT. Drawing the rest from reference TRBV19 and TRBJ1-6, the complete variable domain is DGGITQSPKYLFRKEGQNVTLSCEQNLNHDAMYWYRQDPGQGLRLIYYSQIVNDFQKGDIAEGYSVSREKKESFPLTVTSAQKNPTAFYLCASSQAGDYNSPLHFGNGTRLTVT.

This chain joins TRBV6-6 and TRBJ1-6; 8 nucleotides agree with TRBD1. The CDR3 length is 15 residues. Germline values: CDR1 MNHNY, CDR2 SVGAGI (reference sequence). The V gene end was trimmed by 3 bases and the J gene end by 7 bases; junction bases not matched to a gene: 5. The CDR3 coding sequence is TGTGCCAGCAGTTATTCCGGGACAGGAAATTCACCCCTCCACTTT. Protein sequence: CASSYSGTGNSPLHF.

This rearrangement joins TRBV9 to TRBJ2-7; TRBD2 is a possible D gene (6 bases). The CDR3 sequence is 15 residues long. V lost 5 bases and J lost 2, with 17 bases in between. Germline V gives CDR1 SGDLS, CDR2 YYNGEE. CDR3 DNA sequence: TGTGCCAGCAGTCTAGGGAGCACTAGCCCCTACGAGCAGTACTTC. Its translation is CASSLGSTSPYEQYF.

The V call is TRBV5-4, the J call TRBJ1-2; tentative D call: TRBD1 (5 bases). The CDR3 length is 15 residues. The germline gives CDR1 SGHNT, CDR2 YYREEE (reference sequence). V shed 1 base and J shed 6 bases, with 16 bases lying between them. CDR3 amino acids: CASSLIAGVVDGYTF. Written as DNA, the CDR3 is TGTGCCAGCAGCTTGATTGCGGGGGTAGTGGATGGCTACACCTTC.

This clone was counted only a few times. This chain connects TRBV27 to TRBJ1-5, with D maybe TRBD1 (6 bases). V gave up 3 bases and J gave up 5 bases, with 14 bases separating them. The length of the CDR3 is 15 residues. Germline V lookup: CDR1 MNHEY, CDR2 SMNVEV (reference sequence). This CDR3 reads CASSLGQGSHQPQHF. The CDR3 DNA follows: TGTGCCAGCAGTTTGGGGCAGGGGTCCCATCAGCCCCAGCATTTT.

This clone was seen a single time. The chain employs TRBV11-2 and TRBJ2-3; D is possibly TRBD1 (6 bases). Germline loops: CDR1 SGHAT, CDR2 FQNNGV. Trimming took off 5 bases at V and 5 bases at J, with 8 bases between the two ends. The CDR3 has 12 residues. The CDR3 DNA is TGTGCCAGCAGCGGCAGGGGAGATACGCAGTATTTT. Translation: CASSGRGDTQYF.